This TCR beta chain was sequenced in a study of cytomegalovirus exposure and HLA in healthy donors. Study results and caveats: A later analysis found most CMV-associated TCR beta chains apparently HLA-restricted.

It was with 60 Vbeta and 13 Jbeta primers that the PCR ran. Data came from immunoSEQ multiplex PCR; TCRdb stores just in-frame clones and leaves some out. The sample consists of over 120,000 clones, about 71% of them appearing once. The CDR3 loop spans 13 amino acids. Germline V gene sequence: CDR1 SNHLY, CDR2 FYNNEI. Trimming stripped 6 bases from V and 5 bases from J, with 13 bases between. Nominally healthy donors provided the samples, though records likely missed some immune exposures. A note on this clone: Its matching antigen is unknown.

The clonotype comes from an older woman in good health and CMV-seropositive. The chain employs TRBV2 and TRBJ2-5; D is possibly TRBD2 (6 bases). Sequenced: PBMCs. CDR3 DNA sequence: TGTGCCAGCAGCGTTGGGGAGGTGGAGACCCAGTACTTC. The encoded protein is CASSVGEVETQYF.